This T cell receptor (beta chain) was sequenced for a study of blood T cells in healthy people across ages (dated by TCRdb to the mid-2010s). Some background on the complete study: Template switching captured roughly one uniquely barcoded TCR beta cDNA molecule per two T cells in model experiments. Using the same blood draw, the study looked at two additional independent replicas of 1 million unique cDNA reads for two donors, one aged 18 to 30 and the other aged 80 or older. Donors of different ages were randomly distributed across sequencing lanes to avoid experimental bias. Age-related changes in TCR beta repertoire diversity were measured in the study by deep sequencing normalized with unique cDNA molecular identifiers. Donors were grouped into four age groups: young (average roughly 15 years), middle-aged (around 39), aged (approximately 58) and long-lived (just over 80). The investigation overall reported the following: Observed TCR beta diversity correlated strongly with the percentage of naive T cells measured by flow cytometry. Compared with the aged group, the long-lived group had more naive CD4+ T cells, fewer expanded clones and increased TCR diversity, a pattern suggesting age selection. Bulk unsorted PBMC profiling prevented conclusive comparison of naive and antigen-experienced compartments. Total diversity estimates from one million sequenced T cells were considered lower bounds and underestimates. Observed TCR beta diversity per million T cells fell roughly linearly with age, and a significant reduction was already apparent by age approximately 40. Because the CMV infection status of the donors was unknown, age-related changes in expanded clonotypes may potentially have been confounded.

Libraries were prepared through 5' RACE. Reads for this sample came from an Illumina HiSeq 2500. The second PCR ran for roughly 6 to 11 cycles and used a J-beta primer mix along with a sample-barcoded 5' primer. A template-switch 5' adaptor carrying 12 random nucleotides introduced a unique molecular identifier onto each TCR beta cDNA molecule. Each sample yielded at least 2.5 million CDR3-containing paired-end reads. First-strand cDNA was synthesized from all RNA with the Mint cDNA synthesis kit, primed by a TRBC-specific oligonucleotide. Following uracil-DNA glycosylase treatment, a first 18-cycle PCR with universal primers M1SS and BC2_uni_R was performed on all cDNA. The original pipeline was this. For normalization, 1 million high-quality reads were randomly selected from each sample, with every read carrying a distinct molecular identifier. Instead of being binned into consensus sequences, reads that shared molecular identifiers were thrown out. CDR3 identification, clonotype clustering and error correction used MiTCR with a Q25 quality threshold and the strictest error-elimination algorithm. A nonparametric unseen species model using Euler transformation provided a lower-bound estimate of total TCR beta diversity. The raw public data were reprocessed by TCRdb itself: fastp quality trimming at Q25, MiXCR clonotype calling, in-frame beta chains only. Under each unique CDR3 protein, matching rows form one entry showing the most common genes and DNA. TCRdb, not the authors, supplied the V and J calls. The sample records over a million distinct CDR3 sequences, approximately 42% of which are singletons. The ten largest clones represent around 4% of the sample.

From the cysteine through the phenylalanine, the CDR3 covers 13 amino acids. Only CDR3 DNA is held: 39 bases, read in frame from base 1. CDR1 and CDR2, per the germline V gene, are MGHDK and SYGVNS. This clonotype has more than one count but fewer than ten. Its antigen specificity is not known. One junction end disagrees with the germline gene, perhaps due to a read error. Donors were approximately 42 systemically healthy Caucasian individuals from Russia aged roughly 6 to 95 years. Each donor gave 8 to 10 milliliters of peripheral blood, collected into EDTA-treated Vacutainer tubes. Ficoll-Paque density-gradient centrifugation was used to isolate PBMCs, with at least 7 million per sample. Total RNA was extracted from PBMCs with Trizol reagent, with at least 6 micrograms obtained per sample. For every donor, flow cytometry on a PBMC aliquot measured the percentage of naive CD45RAhigh/CD27high T cells.

The chain couples TRBV25-1 to TRBJ2-4, with TRBD1 perhaps the D gene, on 6 matching bases. This receptor was obtained from a woman aged 18 to 35 in good health. The source material was blood. The CDR3 region has the sequence CASSEVGAAIQYF. At the DNA level, the sequence is TGTGCCAGTAGTGAGGTGGGGGCGGCCATTCAGTACTTC.